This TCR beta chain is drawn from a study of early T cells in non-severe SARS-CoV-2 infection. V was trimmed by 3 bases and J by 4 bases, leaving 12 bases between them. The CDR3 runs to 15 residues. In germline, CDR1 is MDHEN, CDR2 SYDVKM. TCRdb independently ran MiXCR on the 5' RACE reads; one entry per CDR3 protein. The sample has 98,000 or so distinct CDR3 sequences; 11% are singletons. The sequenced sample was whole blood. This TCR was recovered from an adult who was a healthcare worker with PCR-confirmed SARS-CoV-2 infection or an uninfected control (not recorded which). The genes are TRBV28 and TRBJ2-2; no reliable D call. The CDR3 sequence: CASSLNVGGTGELFF. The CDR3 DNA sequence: TGTGCCAGCAGTTTGAACGTAGGTGGCACCGGGGAGCTGTTTTTT.